This is a list of T cell receptor beta chains from one sample in a study of control samples from healthy donors and cancer patients. Libraries were prepared by immunoSEQ multiplex PCR; TCRdb keeps only in-frame clonotypes and omits some of them. Of about 180,000 clones listed, 94% are singletons. What was sequenced was blood. These receptors originate from a woman under 30 in good health. Both conserved end residues are part of each CDR3. The D gene is left open where the match is weak. Not every row has a clone size; where given, it reads once, few, many or a size class.

>TRBV5-1|TRBD1|-|TRBJ1-2
TGCGCCAGCAGGGGCTCGGGACAGGGGGGTCACTATGGCTACACCTTC
CASRGSGQGGHYGYTF
>TRBV7-8|TRBD1|-|TRBJ2-7
TGTGCCAGCAGCTCCCCCCGACAGGGCTTAAACTACGAGCAGTACTTC
CASSSPRQGLNYEQYF
>TRBV19|-|-|TRBJ1-1
TGTGCCAGTAGTAGTCAACAGGGTGGGAACACTGAAGCTTTCTTT
CASSSQQGGNTEAFF
>TRBV6-5|-|-|TRBJ1-6
TGTGCCAGCAGTTCAGTAGGGGACAATTCACCCCTCCACTTT
CASSSVGDNSPLHF
>TRBV24-1|TRBD2|once|TRBJ2-3
TGTGCCACCAGTGATGGGACTAGCGGGACTAGGGGAGATACGCAGTATTTT
CATSDGTSGTRGDTQYF
>TRBV29-1|TRBD2|-|TRBJ2-1
TGCAGCGTTGAAGTTTTAGCGGGGGGGCTGGTTGAGCAGTTCTTC
CSVEVLAGGLVEQFF
>TRBV18|TRBD1|-|TRBJ1-1
TGTGCCAGCTCCACAGGGGGTAGTTGGGTCAGGAACACTGAAGCTTTCTTT
CASSTGGSWVRNTEAFF
>TRBV7-9|-|-|TRBJ1-6
TGTGCCAGCACCTCCCTGGACTCACCCCTCCACTTT
CASTSLDSPLHF
>TRBV6-6|-|-|TRBJ1-5
TGTGCCAGCAGTCAGACTCAGGGCTTTCGCAATCAGCCCCAGCATTTT
CASSQTQGFRNQPQHF
>TRBV24-1|TRBD2|-|TRBJ2-3
TGTGCCACCAGTGATTTCCGCAGCGGGGTGTGGGCAGATACGCAGTATTTT
CATSDFRSGVWADTQYF
>TRBV5-1|TRBD1|-|TRBJ2-2
TGCGCCAGCAGCTCGGACAGGGGAGACACCGGGGAGCTGTTTTTT
CASSSDRGDTGELFF
>TRBV7-3|-|-|TRBJ1-1
TGTGCCAGCAGCCCCCATGGACAGCCGAACACTGAAGCTTTCTTT
CASSPHGQPNTEAFF
>TRBV15|-|-|TRBJ2-3
TGTGCCACCAGCAGACTTCGGGGCGCCTTCACAGATACGCAGTATTTT
CATSRLRGAFTDTQYF
>TRBV4-2|TRBD1|-|TRBJ2-6
TGTGCCAGCAGCCAAAGGCCCGGGACAGGGGGCCCCGGGGCCAACGTCCTGACTTTC
CASSQRPGTGGPGANVLTF
>TRBV5-6|-|medium-sized|TRBJ1-1
TGTGCCAGCAGCCCGGATCTTAACACTGAAGCTTTCTTT
CASSPDLNTEAFF
>TRBV6-1|-|-|TRBJ1-2
TGTGCCAGCAGTGAAGCGCGCCAGTATGGCTACACCTTC
CASSEARQYGYTF
>TRBV5-4|-|-|TRBJ1-1
TGTGCCAGCAGCTTGTGGGTGAACACTGAAGCTTTCTTT
CASSLWVNTEAFF
>TRBV6-5|-|-|TRBJ2-2
TGTGCCAGCAGTTATGTAACGGGAAACACCGGGGAGCTGTTTTTT
CASSYVTGNTGELFF
>TRBV7-2|TRBD1|-|TRBJ1-3
TGTGCCAGCAGCTCCCAGGGGGACTCTGGAAACACCATATATTTT
CASSSQGDSGNTIYF
>TRBV7-9|-|-|TRBJ1-4
TGTGCCAGCAGCTTAAGGAGTACAACCGGTGAAAAACTGTTTTTT
CASSLRSTTGEKLFF
>TRBV6-9|-|-|TRBJ2-4
TGTGATAGGGGATCCTTAGGGGAAAACATTCAGTACTTC
CDRGSLGENIQYF
>TRBV5-1|-|-|TRBJ2-3
TGCGCCAGCAGCTTAGCAGACGGCCGGACAGATACGCAGTATTTT
CASSLADGRTDTQYF
>TRBV11-2|-|-|TRBJ1-1
TGTGCCAGCAGCTCAACAGGGCTGAGCACTGAAGCTTTCTTT
CASSSTGLSTEAFF
>TRBV6-6|-|-|TRBJ1-5
TGTGCCAGCAGTCCCCTGCTGGGGAGCGACTTATCCCTGGGGCCCCAGCATTTT
CASSPLLGSDLSLGPQHF
>TRBV27|-|once|TRBJ2-5
TGTGCCAGCAGTACGGGACGAGAGACCCAGTACTTC
CASSTGRETQYF
>TRBV27|-|-|TRBJ1-3
TGTGCCAGCAGTGTAGTGGGATTCTCTGGAAACACCATATATTTT
CASSVVGFSGNTIYF
>TRBV18|-|-|TRBJ1-1
TGTGCCAGCTCATCAAATATCATGAACACTGAAGCTTTCTTT
CASSSNIMNTEAFF
>TRBV12-3/TRBV12-4|TRBD2|once|TRBJ2-7
TGTGCCAGCAGTTTTAGCGGGAGGCACGAGCAGTACTTC
CASSFSGRHEQYF